This paragraph reports one TCR beta chain. Its antigen remains unidentified. The data stem from a study of T cell responses to AZD1222 COVID-19 vaccine. Study as a whole: Recipients boosted at about 4 weeks or about 12 weeks are pooled. Findings of the study overall: Spike-specific TCR breadth rose after two AZD1222 doses, and depth rose as well. Only after the peak T cell response were repertoires sampled.

Produced via immunoSEQ multiplex PCR; TCRdb's table is partial and in-frame only. The table includes roughly 170,000 clones, approximately 90% detected once. Per the germline V gene, CDR1 is SGHTA and CDR2 is FQGNSA. V lost 0 bases to trimming and J lost 1 base, with 9 bases between them. There are 15 residues in the CDR3. This chain links TRBV7-2 with TRBJ2-5, with D tentatively TRBD1 (5 bases). The receptor comes from an adult in good health. Sequenced material: peripheral blood, taken on day 0 of AZD1222 vaccination. CDR3 in amino acids: CASSLAGPPQETQYF. The DNA of the CDR3 is TGTGCCAGCAGCTTAGCGGGGCCTCCCCAAGAGACCCAGTACTTC.